This T cell receptor beta chain comes out of a study of blood T cell repertoires in COVID-19. As for the study in general: Spain, Italy and the United States supplied samples that represented acute and convalescent COVID-19.

How the authors handled the data: Using reference gene primer amplification, nucleated cell counts were estimated. Assay: immunoSEQ multiplex PCR; the TCRdb copy retains only in-frame clones and omits some. Clone size and the V and J calls come from that table; the DNA yielded D and trimming. The sample carries some 320,000 clones, about nine tenths recorded once. The CDR3 has 14 amino acids. Trimming cost V 8 bases and J 2 bases, with 15 bases left between them. Germline values: CDR1 MNHEY, CDR2 SVGAGI. Which cohort a participant joined came from the clinical history participants gave. Either two negative PCRs, clearance, or symptom resolution qualified Cohort 3 donors as recovered.

The rearrangement links TRBV6-5 to TRBJ1-1; D perhaps matches TRBD1 (5 bases). The origin of this receptor is a man in his fifties or sixties who had recovered from COVID-19. The sequencing input was PBMCs or T cells enriched from blood (not recorded which). The CDR3 DNA reads TGTGCCAGCGCTTCCAGACAGCGCAACACTGAAGCTTTCTTT. Translation gives CASASRQRNTEAFF.